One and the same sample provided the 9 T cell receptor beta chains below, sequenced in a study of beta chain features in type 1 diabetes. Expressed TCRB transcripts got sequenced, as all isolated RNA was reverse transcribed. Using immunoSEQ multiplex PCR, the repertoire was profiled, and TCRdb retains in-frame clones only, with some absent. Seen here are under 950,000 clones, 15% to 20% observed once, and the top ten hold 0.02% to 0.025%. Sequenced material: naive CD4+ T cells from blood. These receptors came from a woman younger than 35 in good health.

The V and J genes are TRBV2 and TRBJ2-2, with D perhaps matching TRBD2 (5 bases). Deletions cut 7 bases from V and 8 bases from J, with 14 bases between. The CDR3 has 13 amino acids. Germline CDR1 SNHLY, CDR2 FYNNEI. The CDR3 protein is CASKRFGGGELFF. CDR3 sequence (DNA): TGTGCCAGCAAACGTTTCGGAGGTGGGGAGCTGTTTTTT.

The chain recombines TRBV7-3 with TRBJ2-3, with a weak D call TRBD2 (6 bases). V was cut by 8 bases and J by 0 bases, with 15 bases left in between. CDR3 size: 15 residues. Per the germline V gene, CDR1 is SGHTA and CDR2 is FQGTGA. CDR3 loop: CASRLGGTSTDTQYF. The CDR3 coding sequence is TGTGCCAGCCGATTGGGGGGTACTAGCACAGATACGCAGTATTTT.

CDR3 nucleotide sequence: TGTGCCAGCAGCCCTCGGGAAAAACTGTTTTTT. Protein sequence: CASSPREKLFF. The rearrangement joins TRBV28 to TRBJ1-4, with D unresolved. The CDR3 runs to 11 residues. Per germline, CDR1 MDHEN and CDR2 SYDVKM. The V gene lost 6 bases and the J gene lost 8 bases, with 7 bases spanning the gap.

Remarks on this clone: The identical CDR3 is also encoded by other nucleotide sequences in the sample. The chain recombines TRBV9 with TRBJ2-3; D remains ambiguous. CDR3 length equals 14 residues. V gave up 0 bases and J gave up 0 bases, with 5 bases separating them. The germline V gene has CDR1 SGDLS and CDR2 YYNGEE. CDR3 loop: CASSVARSTDTQYF. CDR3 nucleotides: TGTGCCAGCAGCGTAGCTCGGAGCACAGATACGCAGTATTTT.

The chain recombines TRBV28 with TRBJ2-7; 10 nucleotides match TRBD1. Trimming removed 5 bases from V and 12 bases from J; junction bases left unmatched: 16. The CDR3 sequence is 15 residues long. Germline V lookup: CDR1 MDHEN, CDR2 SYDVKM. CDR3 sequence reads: CASSTPGTGAVEGYF. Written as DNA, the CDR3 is TGTGCCAGCAGTACCCCCGGGACAGGGGCGGTTGAGGGGTACTTC. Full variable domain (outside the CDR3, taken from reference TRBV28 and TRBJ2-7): DVKVTQSSRYLVKRTGEKVFLECVQDMDHENMFWYRQDPGLGLRLIYFSYDVKMKEKGDIPEGYSVSREKKERFSLILESASTNQTSMYLCASSTPGTGAVEGYFGPGTRLTVT.

The CDR3 DNA is TGTGCCAGCAGCTTGCCCGTTGGGGTTGGCTATGGCTACACCTTC. This encodes CASSLPVGVGYGYTF. The V and J genes are TRBV5-4 and TRBJ1-2, with no clear D. This CDR3 is built from 15 residues. In germline, CDR1 is SGHNT, CDR2 YYREEE (reference sequence). V lost 1 base and J lost 4, with 14 bases in between.

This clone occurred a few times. In nucleotides, the CDR3 is TGCAGCGCTGGGACTTTCGGCTCCTACAATGAGCAGTTCTTC. It codes for CSAGTFGSYNEQFF. This chain joins TRBV29-1 and TRBJ2-1; D possibly corresponds to TRBD2 (6 bases). The CDR3 extends over 14 amino acids. The ends were cut back, 7 bases at V and 0 bases at J, with 13 bases in the middle. CDR1 is SQVTM, CDR2 ANQGSEA, per germline.

Here the CDR3 reads CASSPGTSGGYEQFF. DNA for the CDR3: TGTGCCAGCTCACCGGGGACTAGCGGAGGATATGAGCAGTTCTTC. This chain joins TRBV18 and TRBJ2-1; 11 positions agree with TRBD2. The V segment lost 3 bases and the J segment 8 bases; nucleotides outside the gene matches: 6. Germline CDR1 KGHSH, CDR2 LQKENI. There are 15 residues in the CDR3. The whole variable domain, remainder taken from reference TRBV18 and TRBJ2-1, is NAGVMQNPRHLVRRRGQEARLRCSPMKGHSHVYWYRQLPEEGLKFMVYLQKENIIDESGMPKERFSAEFPKEGPSILRIQQVVRGDSAAYFCASSPGTSGGYEQFFGPGTRLTVL.

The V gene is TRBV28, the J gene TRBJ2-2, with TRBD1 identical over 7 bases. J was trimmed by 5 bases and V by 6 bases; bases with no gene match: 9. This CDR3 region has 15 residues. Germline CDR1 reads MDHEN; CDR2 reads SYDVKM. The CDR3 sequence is CASSQNRGWTGELFF. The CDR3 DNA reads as TGTGCCAGCAGCCAAAACAGGGGTTGGACCGGGGAGCTGTTTTTT. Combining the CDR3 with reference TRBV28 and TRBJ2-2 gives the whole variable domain DVKVTQSSRYLVKRTGEKVFLECVQDMDHENMFWYRQDPGLGLRLIYFSYDVKMKEKGDIPEGYSVSREKKERFSLILESASTNQTSMYLCASSQNRGWTGELFFGEGSRLTVL.